The 20 T cell receptor beta chains reported below all come from one sample, sequenced in a study of cytomegalovirus exposure and HLA in healthy donors. The PCR contained 60 Vbeta and 13 Jbeta primers. Assay: immunoSEQ multiplex PCR; the TCRdb copy retains only in-frame clones and omits some. The table includes 100,000 to 150,000 clones, around 69% detected once. Material for sequencing was PBMCs. The receptors were gathered from a man aged 50-59 years in good health and CMV-seropositive.

V gene TRBV7-9 combines with J gene TRBJ2-1; the match to TRBD1 covers 7 bases. J lost 8 bases, V lost 4 bases, and 14 bases had no gene match. This CDR3 comprises 16 residues. The germline V gene encodes CDR1 SEHNR and CDR2 FQNEAQ (reference sequence). The CDR3 DNA sequence: TGTGCCAGCAGCTCCACGCCGACAGGGAGCCGCGATGAGCAGTTCTTC. Translating it yields CASSSTPTGSRDEQFF. Full variable domain (outside the CDR3, taken from reference TRBV7-9 and TRBJ2-1): DTGVSQNPRHKITKRGQNVTFRCDPISEHNRLYWYRQTLGQGPEFLTYFQNEAQLEKSRLLSDRFSAERPKGSFSTLEIQRTEQGDSAMYLCASSSTPTGSRDEQFFGPGTRLTVL.

This clone has a handful of counts. The V and J genes are TRBV6-4 and TRBJ2-1; TRBD2 aligns across 8 bases. From germline, CDR1 is MRHNA and CDR2 SNTAGT. The trim removed 3 bases at V and 4 bases at J, leaving 8 bases unmatched. This CDR3 is 16 amino acids long. The CDR3 DNA is TGTGCCAGCAGTGATCAGGCGGGAGGCGGATACAATGAGCAGTTCTTC. It specifies CASSDQAGGGYNEQFF.

In its sample, this clone was seen a few times. The chain's CDR3 is CASSSLASSGVYEQYF. The CDR3, as DNA: TGTGCCAGCAGCTCACTGGCGTCTAGCGGGGTCTACGAGCAGTACTTC. The chain couples TRBV5-4 to TRBJ2-7, with TRBD2 matching 9 bases. The germline V gene has CDR1 SGHNT and CDR2 YYREEE (reference sequence). The junction had 10 bases not matched to a gene; V was cut back by 3 bases and J by 3 bases. The CDR3 covers 16 residues.

This clone has a handful of counts. The V call is TRBV10-1, the J call TRBJ2-1; 7 bases are shared with TRBD2. Germline-derived CDR1 and CDR2 are WNHNN and SYGVQD (reference sequence). V shed 3 bases, J shed 7 bases, and the junction held 15 bases outside the gene matches. The CDR3 loop spans 17 amino acids. Here the CDR3 reads CASSDRRLPMGGNEQFF. CDR3 coding DNA: TGCGCCAGCAGTGATAGGAGACTACCCATGGGAGGGAATGAGCAGTTCTTC.

The gene calls are TRBV29-1 and TRBJ1-1; 9 positions agree with TRBD1. J lost 3 bases, V lost 8 bases, and 10 bases had no gene match. The CDR3 loop spans 14 amino acids. Germline V gene lookup returns CDR1 SQVTM and CDR2 ANQGSEA. CDR3 loop: CSIGQGRFYTEAFF. In DNA, the CDR3 is TGCAGCATTGGACAGGGGAGGTTCTACACTGAAGCTTTCTTT.

This chain connects TRBV28 to TRBJ2-7, with 10 bases aligning to TRBD1. The CDR3 has 14 residues. The V and J ends lost 6 bases and 3 bases, in that order; junction bases with no gene match: 5. The germline V gene has CDR1 MDHEN and CDR2 SYDVKM. Here the CDR3 DNA reads TGTGCCAGCAGCCGGACAGGGGGGTTCTACGAGCAGTACTTC. This gives the protein CASSRTGGFYEQYF.

The chain joins TRBV5-1 to TRBJ2-1, with 9 bases matching TRBD1. Germline CDR1 reads SGHRS; CDR2 reads YFSETQ. V was clipped by 4 bases and J by 7 bases; unmatched bases: 9. CDR3 length: 15 amino acids. The DNA of the CDR3 is TGCGCCAGCAGCCTGAGAGGGACAGGGCCGAATGAGCAGTTCTTC. Amino acid sequence: CASSLRGTGPNEQFF. Full variable domain (remainder filled in from reference TRBV5-1 and TRBJ2-1): KAGVTQTPRYLIKTRGQQVTLSCSPISGHRSVSWYQQTPGQGLQFLFEYFSETQRNKGNFPGRFSGRQFSNSRSEMNVSTLELGDSALYLCASSLRGTGPNEQFFGPGTRLTVL.

In the case of this clone: Other DNA sequences in the same sample also yield this CDR3. The V call is TRBV5-6, the J call TRBJ2-7; 7 bases fit TRBD1. V shed 1 base, J shed 3 bases, and the junction held 7 bases outside the gene matches. Germline CDR1 and CDR2: SGHDT and YYEEEE. The CDR3 loop spans 15 amino acids. As DNA, the CDR3 is TGTGCCAGCAGCTTGTTTGGGACAGTCTTCTACGAGCAGTACTTC. As protein: CASSLFGTVFYEQYF.

This clone was observed a few times. In nucleotides, the CDR3 is TGTGCCAGCAGCGCCGCCCCCGGGACTGTCATCGGGGGGCAGTACTTC. This sequence encodes CASSAAPGTVIGGQYF. The chain is built from TRBV9 and TRBJ2-7; D perhaps matches TRBD2 (6 bases). V dropped 3 bases and J dropped 9 bases, with 25 bases sitting between them. This CDR3 is 16 amino acids long. CDR1 is SGDLS, CDR2 YYNGEE, per germline.

V is TRBV5-4 and J is TRBJ2-5; 10 nucleotides line up with TRBD2. This CDR3 comprises 15 residues. V dropped 3 bases and J dropped 1; count of bases not matched to a gene: 3. The V gene's germline CDR1 is SGHNT and CDR2 YYREEE (reference sequence). The CDR3 nucleotides are TGTGCCAGCAGCTCCCGGACTAGCGGCCAAGAGACCCAGTACTTC. The encoded protein is CASSSRTSGQETQYF.

A remark on this clone: Distinct nucleotide sequences in the sample also encode this CDR3. The chain links TRBV6-4 to TRBJ1-2; 8 positions match TRBD1. This CDR3 region has 19 residues. The germline gives CDR1 MRHNA, CDR2 SNTAGT. Germline trimming cut 3 bases from V and 4 bases from J; bases unmatched to any gene: 19. In DNA, the CDR3 is TGTGCCAGCAGTGATCTACCGGGACAGGATTTTACTCCCGGCTATGGCTACACCTTC. Its translation is CASSDLPGQDFTPGYGYTF.

The rearrangement uses TRBV5-4 and TRBJ2-1; 8 nucleotides match TRBD1. Looked up from germline, CDR1 is SGHNT and CDR2 is YYREEE (reference sequence). The CDR3 is 16 amino acids. V was clipped by 4 bases and J by 2 bases; unmatched bases: 8. The CDR3 DNA follows: TGTGCCAGCAGCATACCGGACAGGGACCCCTACAATGAGCAGTTCTTC. Translated, it gives CASSIPDRDPYNEQFF.

The V call is TRBV7-8, the J call TRBJ1-3; 9 nucleotides align to TRBD1. The CDR3 length is 17 residues. Germline trimming cut 3 bases from V and 3 bases from J; bases unmatched to any gene: 9. The germline CDR1 and CDR2 sequences are SGHVS and FQNEAQ. DNA for the CDR3: TGTGCCAGCAGCTTCCCGGACAGGGGCTTTAATGGAAACACCATATATTTT. This sequence encodes CASSFPDRGFNGNTIYF.

The chain joins TRBV6-5 to TRBJ1-6, with 7 positions matching TRBD1. CDR3 size: 14 residues. CDR1 is MNHEY and CDR2 is SVGAGI in the germline V gene. The junction had 10 bases not matched to a gene; V was cut back by 7 bases and J by 10 bases. The chain's CDR3 is CASTRDSSGSPLHF. CDR3 nucleotide sequence: TGTGCCAGCACCCGGGACAGCTCGGGATCACCCCTCCACTTT.

The V call is TRBV2, the J call TRBJ2-7; a weak D match, TRBD1 (7 bases). Trimming pared 7 bases from V and 2 bases from J, leaving 12 bases between. The CDR3 consists of 13 residues. Germline-derived CDR1 and CDR2 are SNHLY and FYNNEI. The CDR3: CASTRDSTYEQYF. Here the CDR3 DNA reads TGTGCCAGCACGCGGGACAGTACCTACGAGCAGTACTTC.

This chain uses TRBV19 with TRBJ2-4; 7 nucleotides line up with TRBD1. This CDR3 contains 13 residues. Germline CDR1 LNHDA, CDR2 SQIVND (reference sequence). Trimming took 6 bases from V and 7 from J; bases not matched to a gene: 6. CDR3 sequence (DNA): TGTGCCAGTAGCCCGACAGGGTGGAACATTCAGTACTTC. The encoded protein is CASSPTGWNIQYF. Drawing the rest from reference TRBV19 and TRBJ2-4, the complete variable domain is DGGITQSPKYLFRKEGQNVTLSCEQNLNHDAMYWYRQDPGQGLRLIYYSQIVNDFQKGDIAEGYSVSREKKESFPLTVTSAQKNPTAFYLCASSPTGWNIQYFGAGTRLSVL.

This chain connects TRBV11-1 to TRBJ2-1, with TRBD1 matching 7 bases. V shed 2 bases, J shed 3 bases, and the junction held 4 bases outside the gene matches. Germline CDR1 SGHAT, CDR2 FQDESV (reference sequence). This CDR3 has 15 residues. The CDR3 bases are TGTGCCAGCAGCTTAACAGGGGTAGACTACAATGAGCAGTTCTTC. This translates into CASSLTGVDYNEQFF.

This chain connects TRBV5-5 to TRBJ1-5; 7 bases are a match to TRBD1. The germline V gene encodes CDR1 SGHKS and CDR2 YYEKEE (reference sequence). Trimming cost V 4 bases and J 7 bases; bases outside gene matches: 8. There are 14 residues in the CDR3. CDR3 DNA: TGTGCCAGCAGCATCGGGACAGTCGGACAGCCCCAGCATTTT. Translated, it gives CASSIGTVGQPQHF. Supplemented by reference TRBV5-5 and TRBJ1-5, the full variable domain reads DAGVTQSPTHLIKTRGQQVTLRCSPISGHKSVSWYQQVLGQGPQFIFQYYEKEERGRGNFPDRFSARQFPNYSSELNVNALLLGDSALYLCASSIGTVGQPQHFGDGTRLSIL.

The V gene is TRBV5-4, the J gene TRBJ1-3, with D hard to call. The CDR3 runs to 14 residues. The germline V gene has CDR1 SGHNT and CDR2 YYREEE (reference sequence). Trimming cost V 3 bases and J 0 bases, with 7 bases left between them. The CDR3: CASSSQISGNTIYF. The CDR3 nucleotides are TGTGCCAGCAGCTCTCAGATCTCTGGAAACACCATATATTTT. Filled out from reference TRBV5-4 and TRBJ1-3, the complete variable domain reads ETGVTQSPTHLIKTRGQQVTLRCSSQSGHNTVSWYQQALGQGPQFIFQYYREEENGRGNFPPRFSGLQFPNYSSELNVNALELDDSALYLCASSSQISGNTIYFGEGSWLTVV.

The rearrangement uses TRBV5-1 and TRBJ1-3; a possible D gene is TRBD1 (6 bases). The germline V and J ends were trimmed by 0 bases and 2 bases, with 6 bases remaining between them. CDR3 length: 14 residues. Germline CDR1 SGHRS, CDR2 YFSETQ. The CDR3 coding sequence is TGCGCCAGCAGCTTGGGGACAGCTGGAAACACCATATATTTT. Translated, it gives CASSLGTAGNTIYF.